Each of the 12 T cell receptor beta chains below was sequenced from the same sample in a study of shared clonotypes between healthy human individuals. Here immunoSEQ multiplex PCR was the method, and the copy in TCRdb shows in-frame clones only, minus some. This table has some 2,500,000 clones, 85% to 95% appearing once. The sample was naive CD4+ T cells from PBMCs. The sample's subset: CD45RA+ positively selected. These receptors were taken from a young man in good health. Some clones in this sample may be carry-over from other donors' samples.

The V call is TRBV7-6, the J call TRBJ1-1, with D unclear. The CDR3 is 15 amino acids. Trimming shortened V by 5 bases and J by 3 bases, and 16 bases separated the two germline ends. Per the germline V gene, CDR1 is SGHVS and CDR2 is FNYEAQ. The CDR3 sequence is CASSLSPGRDTEAFF. The CDR3 coding sequence is TGTGCCAGCAGCCTCAGTCCCGGCCGGGACACTGAAGCTTTCTTT. Drawing the rest from reference TRBV7-6 and TRBJ1-1, the complete variable domain is GAGVSQSPRYKVTKRGQDVALRCDPISGHVSLYWYRQALGQGPEFLTYFNYEAQQDKSGLPNDRFSAERPEGSISTLTIQRTEQRDSAMYRCASSLSPGRDTEAFFGQGTRLTVV.

The chain employs TRBV10-3 and TRBJ2-7; weak D call: TRBD2 (6 bases). V lost 3 bases, J lost 0 bases, and 12 bases lay in between. The CDR3 consists of 15 residues. Germline CDR1 is ENHRY and CDR2 is SYGVKD. As DNA, the CDR3 is TGTGCCATCAGTGAAGGGACTTTCTTCTCCTACGAGCAGTACTTC. Amino acids: CAISEGTFFSYEQYF.

This chain connects TRBV6-1 to TRBJ2-1; a weak D match, TRBD1 (5 bases). In germline, CDR1 is MNHNS, CDR2 SASEGT. CDR3 length: 14 amino acids. Trimming took 2 bases from V and 0 from J, leaving 5 bases between them. CDR3 amino acids: CASSERGSYNEQFF. CDR3 bases: TGTGCCAGCAGTGAAAGGGGCTCCTACAATGAGCAGTTCTTC.

J is TRBJ1-5 and V is TRBV19; TRBD1 agrees at 9 bases. CDR3 length: 16 residues. Germline CDR1 and CDR2: LNHDA and SQIVND (reference sequence). Trimming removed 6 bases from V and 3 bases from J; junction bases left unmatched: 9. CDR3 region: CASRYPGTGTNQPQHF. Written as DNA, the CDR3 is TGTGCCAGTAGGTACCCCGGGACAGGGACCAATCAGCCCCAGCATTTT.

To note about this clone: At one end, the junction sequence differs from germline, possibly due to a read error. The chain recombines TRBV4-3 with TRBJ1-2; D gene unclear. Germline V gene lookup returns CDR1 LGHNA and CDR2 YSLEER. This CDR3 is built from 11 residues. The CDR3 region is CASSQDRLYSF. Here the CDR3 DNA reads TGCGCCAGCAGCCAAGATAGGCTGTACAGCTTC.

This chain uses TRBV28 with TRBJ2-5; D uncertain. The germline V gene encodes CDR1 MDHEN and CDR2 SYDVKM. V dropped 6 bases and J dropped 1 base, with 9 bases sitting between them. CDR3 length equals 13 residues. CDR3: CASSLTSQETQYF. The DNA of the CDR3 is TGTGCCAGCAGCCTGACTTCCCAAGAGACCCAGTACTTC.

The CDR3 region is CASSGELAFNEKLFF. The CDR3 bases are TGTGCCAGCAGTGGGGAATTAGCCTTTAATGAAAAACTGTTTTTT. This chain connects TRBV2 to TRBJ1-4; D is undetermined. The CDR3 spans 15 residues. Looked up from germline, CDR1 is SNHLY and CDR2 is FYNNEI. Trimming took 4 bases from V and 4 from J, leaving 13 bases between them.

The chain employs TRBV7-9 and TRBJ2-2, with 7 nucleotides matching TRBD1. This CDR3 contains 15 residues. The ends lost 7 bases at V and 0 bases at J; junction bases unmatched: 5. CDR1 and CDR2 (germline): SEHNR, FQNEAQ (reference sequence). In DNA form, the CDR3 reads TGTGCCAGCAACTCGGGACAGACGAACACCGGGGAGCTGTTTTTT. It is translated as CASNSGQTNTGELFF.

This clone was seen once. The chain couples TRBV7-8 to TRBJ2-1; 13 nucleotides agree with TRBD2. Per germline, CDR1 SGHVS and CDR2 FQNEAQ. CDR3 size: 15 residues. With 6 bases clipped from V and 9 bases from J, the junction kept 8 bases outside the gene matches. The CDR3 here is CASSWRLAGGGEQFF. The CDR3 region has the DNA TGTGCCAGCAGTTGGAGACTAGCGGGAGGTGGTGAGCAGTTCTTC.

The chain joins TRBV7-9 to TRBJ1-3, with D uncertain. Trimming shortened V by 5 bases and J by 5 bases, and 13 bases separated the two germline ends. CDR1 and CDR2 (germline): SEHNR, FQNEAQ (reference sequence). This CDR3 region has 14 residues. The CDR3 DNA sequence: TGTGCCAGCAGCCCGTCCCTTGGTAGAAACACCATATATTTT. Amino acids: CASSPSLGRNTIYF.

The V call is TRBV11-2, the J call TRBJ2-1; TRBD2 might be the D (5 bases). CDR1 is SGHAT and CDR2 is FQNNGV in the germline V gene. Between the trimmed V and J ends, which lost 8 bases and 4 bases, there was a span of 15 bases. CDR3 size: 14 residues. The CDR3 DNA sequence: TGTGCCAGCTGCCCTGGGCGGGCATACAATGAGCAGTTCTTC. This translates into CASCPGRAYNEQFF.

A note on this clone: Distinct nucleotide sequences in the sample also encode this CDR3. V is TRBV19 and J is TRBJ2-5; D uncertain. Trimming stripped 1 base from V and 3 bases from J, with 3 bases between. The V gene's germline CDR1 is LNHDA and CDR2 SQIVND (reference sequence). The length of the CDR3 is 12 residues. The CDR3 here is CASSIGKETQYF. CDR3 DNA: TGTGCCAGTAGTATAGGAAAAGAGACCCAGTACTTC. Complete variable domain (other parts from reference TRBV19 and TRBJ2-5): DGGITQSPKYLFRKEGQNVTLSCEQNLNHDAMYWYRQDPGQGLRLIYYSQIVNDFQKGDIAEGYSVSREKKESFPLTVTSAQKNPTAFYLCASSIGKETQYFGPGTRLLVL.